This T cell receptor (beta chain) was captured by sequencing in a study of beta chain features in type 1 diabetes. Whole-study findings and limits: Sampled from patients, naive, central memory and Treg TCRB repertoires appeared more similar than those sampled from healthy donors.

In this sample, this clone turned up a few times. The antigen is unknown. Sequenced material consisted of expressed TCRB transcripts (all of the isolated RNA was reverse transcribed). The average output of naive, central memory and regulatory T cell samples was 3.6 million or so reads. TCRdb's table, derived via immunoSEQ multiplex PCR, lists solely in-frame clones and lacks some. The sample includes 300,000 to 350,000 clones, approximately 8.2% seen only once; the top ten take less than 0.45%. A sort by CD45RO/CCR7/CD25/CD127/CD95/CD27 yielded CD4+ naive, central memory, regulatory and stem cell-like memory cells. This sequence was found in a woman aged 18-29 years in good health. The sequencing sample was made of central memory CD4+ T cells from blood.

The CDR3 DNA is TGCAGCGTTCATACCGGAAACAGGGTCACTGAAGCTTTCTTT. It yields the protein CSVHTGNRVTEAFF. The rearrangement joins TRBV29-1 to TRBJ1-1; D may be TRBD1 (6 bases). Trimming left V 5 bases short and J 4 bases short, with 17 bases between. The CDR3 is made up of 14 amino acids. The V gene's germline CDR1 is SQVTM and CDR2 ANQGSEA.